Listed below are T cell receptor beta chains from one sample, sequenced in a study of identical twins. TCRdb fed the 5' RACE reads into MiXCR, producing one record per CDR3 protein. The repertoire holds 500,000 to 600,000 distinct CDR3 sequences, with roughly a fifth as singletons. The same sample was also used in a study of T cells expressing NK-cell markers.

The specimen sequenced was CD4+ T cells sorted from blood. The receptor source for this set is a young woman in good health. CDR3s leave out the opening cysteine and the closing phenylalanine or tryptophan.

J gene | V gene | CDR3 protein
TRBJ2-4 | TRBV11-2 | ASSPDRNIQY
TRBJ2-1 | TRBV29-1 | SVEWGTEQF
TRBJ2-1 | TRBV11-2 | ASSNHVAGNYNEQF
TRBJ2-7 | TRBV23-1 | ASSQSRTHGLHEQY
TRBJ1-5 | TRBV30 | AWSLSSVQPQH
TRBJ2-1 | TRBV6-1 | ASSEATVSYNEQF
TRBJ2-1 | TRBV12-3/TRBV12-4 | ASRWTSRAGEQF
TRBJ2-7 | TRBV6-2/TRBV6-3 | ASRLRQVTRYEQY
TRBJ2-3 | TRBV20-1 | SARTFPDTQY
TRBJ2-1 | TRBV20-1 | SAKREGREQF
TRBJ2-1 | TRBV25-1 | ASSELIGRGSGNEQF
TRBJ1-1 | TRBV6-5 | ASSYMGVNTEAF
TRBJ2-2 | TRBV6-1 | ASSLWRGNTGELF
TRBJ2-6 | TRBV9 | ASSVMAGSGANVLT
TRBJ1-1 | TRBV12-3/TRBV12-4 | ASSLGAGTGGRAF
TRBJ2-3 | TRBV6-1 | ASSRTGPIRRTDTQY
TRBJ1-1 | TRBV7-9 | ASSPPGLGSVTEAF
TRBJ2-3 | TRBV20-1 | SARTGGTDTQY
TRBJ2-2 | TRBV9 | ASSATGTANTGELF
TRBJ2-3 | TRBV5-8 | ASSRRGAGADTQY
TRBJ1-1 | TRBV29-1 | SARDSQDTEAF
TRBJ2-5 | TRBV7-2 | ASSLGLAGTQY
TRBJ2-6 | TRBV7-9 | ASSFVYSGANVLT
TRBJ1-4 | TRBV12-3/TRBV12-4 | ASSWDSYTDATNEKLF
TRBJ2-1 | TRBV18 | ASSSDPVGGQF
TRBJ1-2 | TRBV20-1 | SASRDGISSNYGYT
TRBJ1-2 | TRBV29-1 | SVDRNYT
TRBJ2-6 | TRBV10-3 | AISPTISGANVLT
TRBJ1-1 | TRBV7-2 | ASSPRQGGNTEAF